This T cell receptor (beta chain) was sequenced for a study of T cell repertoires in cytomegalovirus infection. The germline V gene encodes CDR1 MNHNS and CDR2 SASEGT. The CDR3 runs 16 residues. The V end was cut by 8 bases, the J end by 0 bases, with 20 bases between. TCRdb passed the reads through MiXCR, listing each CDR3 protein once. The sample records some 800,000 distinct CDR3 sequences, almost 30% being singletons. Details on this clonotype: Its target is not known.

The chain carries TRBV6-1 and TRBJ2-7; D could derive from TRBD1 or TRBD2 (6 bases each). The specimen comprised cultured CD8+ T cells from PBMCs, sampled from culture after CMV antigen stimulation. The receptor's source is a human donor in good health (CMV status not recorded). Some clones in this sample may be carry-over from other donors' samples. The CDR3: CASPGRGRGGSYEQYF. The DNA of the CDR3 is TGTGCCAGCCCTGGACGGGGGCGGGGCGGCTCCTACGAGCAGTACTTC.